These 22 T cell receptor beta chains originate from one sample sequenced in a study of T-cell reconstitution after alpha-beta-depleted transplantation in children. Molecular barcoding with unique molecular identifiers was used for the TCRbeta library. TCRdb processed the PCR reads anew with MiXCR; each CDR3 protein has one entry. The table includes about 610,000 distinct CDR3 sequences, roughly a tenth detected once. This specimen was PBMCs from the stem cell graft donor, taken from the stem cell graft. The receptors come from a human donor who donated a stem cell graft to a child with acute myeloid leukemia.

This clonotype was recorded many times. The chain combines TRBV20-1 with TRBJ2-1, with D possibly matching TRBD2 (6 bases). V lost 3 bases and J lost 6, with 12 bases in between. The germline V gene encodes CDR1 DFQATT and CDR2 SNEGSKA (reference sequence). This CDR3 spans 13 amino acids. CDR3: CSASGRSGNEQFF. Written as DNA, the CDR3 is TGCAGTGCTAGTGGGAGGAGCGGCAATGAGCAGTTCTTC.

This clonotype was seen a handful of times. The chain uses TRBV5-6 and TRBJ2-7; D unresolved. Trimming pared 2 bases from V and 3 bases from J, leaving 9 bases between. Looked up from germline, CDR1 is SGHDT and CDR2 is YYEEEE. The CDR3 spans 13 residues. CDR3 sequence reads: CASSFTTYYEQYF. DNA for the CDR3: TGTGCCAGCAGCTTCACTACCTACTACGAGCAGTACTTC.

In DNA form, the CDR3 reads TGTGCCAGCAGTGACGGGGGGGGAACTGAAGCTTTCTTT. Translation: CASSDGGGTEAFF. The rearrangement uses TRBV6-4 and TRBJ1-1; D is possibly TRBD1 (5 bases). V lost 2 bases and J lost 5, with 9 bases in between. The length of the CDR3 is 13 residues. CDR1 and CDR2 from the germline V gene are MRHNA and SNTAGT.

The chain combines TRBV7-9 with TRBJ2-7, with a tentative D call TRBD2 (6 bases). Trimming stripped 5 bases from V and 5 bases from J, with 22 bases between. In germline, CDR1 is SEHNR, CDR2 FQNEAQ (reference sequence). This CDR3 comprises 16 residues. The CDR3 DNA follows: TGTGCCAGCAGCACACCCCCTTTCTCGGGAGCGGACGAGCAGTACTTC. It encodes CASSTPPFSGADEQYF.

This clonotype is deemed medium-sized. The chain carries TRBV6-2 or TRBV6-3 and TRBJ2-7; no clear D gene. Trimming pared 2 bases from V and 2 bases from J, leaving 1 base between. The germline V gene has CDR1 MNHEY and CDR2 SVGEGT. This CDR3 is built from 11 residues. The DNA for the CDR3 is TGTGCCAGCAGTTACCCCTACGAGCAGTACTTC. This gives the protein CASSYPYEQYF.

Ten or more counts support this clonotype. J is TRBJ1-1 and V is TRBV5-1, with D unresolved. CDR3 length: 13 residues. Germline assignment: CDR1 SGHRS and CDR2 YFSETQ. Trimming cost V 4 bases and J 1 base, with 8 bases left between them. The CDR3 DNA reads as TGCGCCAGCAGCCGGGTCACGAACACTGAAGCTTTCTTT. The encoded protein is CASSRVTNTEAFF.

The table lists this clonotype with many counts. The CDR3 nucleotides are TGTGCCAGCAGTGAAATCCGGGGGGCGGGAGTCTACAATGAGCAGTTCTTC. It encodes CASSEIRGAGVYNEQFF. This chain uses TRBV6-1 with TRBJ2-1; TRBD2 is a possible D gene (7 bases). The CDR3 spans 17 residues. V lost 2 bases to trimming and J lost 3 bases, with 17 bases between them. Germline CDR1 MNHNS, CDR2 SASEGT.

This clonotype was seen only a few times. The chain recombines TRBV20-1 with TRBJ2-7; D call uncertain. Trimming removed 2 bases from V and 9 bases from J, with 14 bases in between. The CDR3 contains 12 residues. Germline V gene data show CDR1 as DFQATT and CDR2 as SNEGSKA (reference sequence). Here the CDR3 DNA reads TGCAGTGCTAGATTGCCCGGGCCCGGGCAGTACTTC. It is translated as CSARLPGPGQYF.

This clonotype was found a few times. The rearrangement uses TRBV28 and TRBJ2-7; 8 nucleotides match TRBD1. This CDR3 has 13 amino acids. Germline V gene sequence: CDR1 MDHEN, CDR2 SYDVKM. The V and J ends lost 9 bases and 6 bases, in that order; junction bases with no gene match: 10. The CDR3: CASSRTGIIEQYF. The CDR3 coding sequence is TGTGCCAGTAGCCGGACAGGGATTATCGAGCAGTACTTC.

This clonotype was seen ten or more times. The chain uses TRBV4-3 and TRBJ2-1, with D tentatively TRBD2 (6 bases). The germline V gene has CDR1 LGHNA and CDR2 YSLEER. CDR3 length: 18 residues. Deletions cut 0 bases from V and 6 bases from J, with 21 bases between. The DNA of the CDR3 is TGCGCCAGCAGCCAAGATCGGCCGGGACTCGGGGCTTCCAATGAGCAGTTCTTC. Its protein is CASSQDRPGLGASNEQFF.

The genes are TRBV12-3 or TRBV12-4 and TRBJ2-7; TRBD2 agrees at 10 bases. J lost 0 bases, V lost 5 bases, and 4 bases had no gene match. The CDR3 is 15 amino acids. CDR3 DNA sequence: TGTGCCAGCAGTCGGACTAGCGGTTTCTCCTACGAGCAGTACTTC. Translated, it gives CASSRTSGFSYEQYF.

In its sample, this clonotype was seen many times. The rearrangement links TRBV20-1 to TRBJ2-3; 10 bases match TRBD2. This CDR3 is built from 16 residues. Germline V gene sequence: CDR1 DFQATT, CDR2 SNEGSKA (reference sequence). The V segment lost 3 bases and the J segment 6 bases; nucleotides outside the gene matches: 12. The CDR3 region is CSASLALAGVRDTQYF. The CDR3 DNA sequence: TGCAGTGCTAGTCTCGCCCTAGCGGGAGTTAGGGATACGCAGTATTTT.

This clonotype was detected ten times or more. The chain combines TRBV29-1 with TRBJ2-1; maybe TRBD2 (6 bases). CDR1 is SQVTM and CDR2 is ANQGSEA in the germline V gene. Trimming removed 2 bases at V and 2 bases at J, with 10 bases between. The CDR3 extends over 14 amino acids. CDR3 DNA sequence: TGCAGCGTTGAAAGGGCGGGAACCTACAATGAGCAGTTCTTC. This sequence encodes CSVERAGTYNEQFF.

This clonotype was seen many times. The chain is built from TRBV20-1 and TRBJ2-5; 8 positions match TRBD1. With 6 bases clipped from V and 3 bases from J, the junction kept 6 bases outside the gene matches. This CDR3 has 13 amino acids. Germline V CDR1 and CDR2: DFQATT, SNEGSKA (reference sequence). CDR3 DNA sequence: TGCAGTGCCAAAACAGGGGGGAAAGAGACCCAGTACTTC. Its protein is CSAKTGGKETQYF.

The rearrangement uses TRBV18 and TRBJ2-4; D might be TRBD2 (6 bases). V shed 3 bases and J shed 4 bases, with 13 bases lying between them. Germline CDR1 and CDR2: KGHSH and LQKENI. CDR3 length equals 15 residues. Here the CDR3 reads CASSPFGGTKNIQYF. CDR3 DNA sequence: TGTGCCAGCTCACCCTTCGGCGGGACTAAAAACATTCAGTACTTC.

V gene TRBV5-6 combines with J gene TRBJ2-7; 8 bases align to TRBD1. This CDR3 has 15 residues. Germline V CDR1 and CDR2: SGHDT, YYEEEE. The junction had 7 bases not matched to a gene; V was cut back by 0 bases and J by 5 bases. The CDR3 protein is CASSLVGRGPDEQYF. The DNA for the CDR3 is TGTGCCAGCAGCTTGGTCGGCAGGGGGCCGGACGAGCAGTACTTC. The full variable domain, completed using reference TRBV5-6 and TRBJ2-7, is DAGVTQSPTHLIKTRGQQVTLRCSPKSGHDTVSWYQQALGQGPQFIFQYYEEEERQRGNFPDRFSGHQFPNYSSELNVNALLLGDSALYLCASSLVGRGPDEQYFGPGTRLTVT.

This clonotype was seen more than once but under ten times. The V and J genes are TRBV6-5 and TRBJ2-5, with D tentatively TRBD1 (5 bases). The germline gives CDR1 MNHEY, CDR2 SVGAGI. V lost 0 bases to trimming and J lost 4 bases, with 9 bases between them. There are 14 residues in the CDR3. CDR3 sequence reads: CASSYSDQGETQYF. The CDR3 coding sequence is TGTGCCAGCAGTTACTCGGATCAGGGAGAGACCCAGTACTTC.

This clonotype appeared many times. The DNA for the CDR3 is TGCAGTGCTAGAGACCTACGGACTAGCGGATACGAGCAGTACTTC. Protein product: CSARDLRTSGYEQYF. V is TRBV20-1 and J is TRBJ2-7, with 10 bases aligning to TRBD2. Germline-derived CDR1 and CDR2 are DFQATT and SNEGSKA (reference sequence). This CDR3 contains 15 residues. With V trimmed by 0 bases and J by 4 bases, 6 bases remained unmatched.

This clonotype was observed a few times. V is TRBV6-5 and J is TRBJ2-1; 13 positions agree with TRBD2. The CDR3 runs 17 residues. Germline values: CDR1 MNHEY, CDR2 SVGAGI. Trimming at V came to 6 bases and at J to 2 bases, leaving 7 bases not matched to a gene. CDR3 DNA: TGTGCCAGCAGGAGGACTAGCGGGAGTGGGGCCTACAATGAGCAGTTCTTC. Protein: CASRRTSGSGAYNEQFF.

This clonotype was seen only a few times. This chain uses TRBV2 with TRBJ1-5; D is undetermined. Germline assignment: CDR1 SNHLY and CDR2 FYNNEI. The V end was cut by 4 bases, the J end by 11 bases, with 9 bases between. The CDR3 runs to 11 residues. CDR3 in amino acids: CASSVEVTQHF. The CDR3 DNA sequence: TGTGCCAGCAGTGTAGAAGTTACCCAGCATTTT.

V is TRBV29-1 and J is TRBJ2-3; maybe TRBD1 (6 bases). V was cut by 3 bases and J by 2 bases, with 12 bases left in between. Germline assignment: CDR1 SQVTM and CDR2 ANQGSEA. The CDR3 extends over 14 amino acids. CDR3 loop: CSVDWQGSTDTQYF. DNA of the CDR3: TGCAGCGTTGATTGGCAGGGGTCCACAGATACGCAGTATTTT.

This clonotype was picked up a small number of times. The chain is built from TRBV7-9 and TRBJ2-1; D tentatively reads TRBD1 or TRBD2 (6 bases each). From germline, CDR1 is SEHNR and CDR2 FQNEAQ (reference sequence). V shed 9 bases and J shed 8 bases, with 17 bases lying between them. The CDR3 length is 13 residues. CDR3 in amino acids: CASWGATEDEQFF. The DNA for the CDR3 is TGTGCCAGTTGGGGGGCAACGGAGGATGAGCAGTTCTTC.